This T cell receptor beta chain was found in a study of blood T cell repertoires in COVID-19. Across the whole study: The cDNA or gDNA used as material had been derived from T cells, B-cell-depleted T cells, or PBMCs.

In the study's own analysis: Reference gene primers were amplified, and this amplification served to estimate nucleated cell counts. Sequenced by immunoSEQ multiplex PCR; TCRdb stores in-frame clones only, minus some. V and J calls and clone size are as listed in that table; D and trimming were resolved from the DNA. The data contain about 130,000 clones, around 78% of them seen just once; the ten biggest clones take up 11%. This CDR3 spans 15 amino acids. The germline V gene encodes CDR1 MNHEY and CDR2 SVGAGI. Unmatched junction bases numbered 8, after V lost 6 bases and J lost 2 bases. V gene TRBV6-5 combines with J gene TRBJ1-1; 8 bases fit TRBD1. Sequencing was performed on peripheral blood. The sequence derives from a human donor in a cohort sampled during active COVID-19. The CDR3 protein is CASRKDRGGNTEAFF. Here the CDR3 DNA reads TGTGCCAGCAGAAAAGACAGGGGTGGAAACACTGAAGCTTTCTTT.